Listed below are T cell receptor beta chains from one sample, sequenced in a study of beta chain features in type 1 diabetes. Libraries were prepared by immunoSEQ multiplex PCR; TCRdb keeps only in-frame clonotypes and omits some of them. The table includes roughly 280,000 clones, around 24% detected once. The sample consisted of naive CD4+ T cells from blood. The receptors shown here come from a woman between 25 and 40 years old with type 1 diabetes. CDR3s include the opening cysteine and the closing phenylalanine or tryptophan. The D gene is left open where the match is weak. Not every row has a clone size; where given, it reads once, few, many or a size class.

d_gene	abundance	v_gene	j_gene	CDR3nt	CDR3aa
-	few	TRBV7-9	TRBJ2-1	TGTGCCAGCCTTAAGGTTGGCGGAGGTGATGAGCAGTTCTTC	CASLKVGGGDEQFF
-	-	TRBV5-1	TRBJ2-7	TGCGCCAGCAGGGAGGGAAATCTAGCCGAGCAGTACTTC	CASREGNLAEQYF
TRBD2	-	TRBV30	TRBJ2-3	TGTGCCTGGAGTTCAAGGAGCGGGACCGATACGCAGTATTTT	CAWSSRSGTDTQYF
TRBD2	-	TRBV5-1	TRBJ2-1	TGCGCCAGCAGCTTAGGACTAGCGGACTACAATGAGCAGTTCTTC	CASSLGLADYNEQFF
TRBD1	few	TRBV6-1	TRBJ2-7	TGTGCCAGCAGAAGGGGACAGGTAGAGTACGAGCAGTACTTC	CASRRGQVEYEQYF
-	-	TRBV4-1	TRBJ1-2	TGCGCCAGCAGCCAAGAGGACAACTATAACTATGGCTACACCTTC	CASSQEDNYNYGYTF
TRBD2	few	TRBV5-1	TRBJ2-1	TGCGCCAGCAGCTGGGGACTAGCGGGAGACTCCTACAATGAGCAGTTCTTC	CASSWGLAGDSYNEQFF
-	-	TRBV5-1	TRBJ2-6	TGCGCCAGCAGCTTGGGGAGATACCGTCAGATCTCTGGGGCCAACGTCCTGACTTTC	CASSLGRYRQISGANVLTF
-	-	TRBV30	TRBJ2-1	TGTGCCTGGAGTGTACTTCCCAATGAGCAGTTCTTC	CAWSVLPNEQFF
-	-	TRBV2	TRBJ2-1	TGTGCCAGCAGTGGACTAGTGAGTTACAATGAGCAGTTCTTC	CASSGLVSYNEQFF
TRBD2	few	TRBV7-2	TRBJ2-5	TGTGCCAGCAGCTTTTCGACTAGCTCAGGGGAGACCCAGTACTTC	CASSFSTSSGETQYF
-	-	TRBV28	TRBJ2-2	TGTGCCAGCAGAACAGTAAACACCGGGGAGCTGTTTTTT	CASRTVNTGELFF